One and the same sample provided the 19 T cell receptor beta chains below, sequenced in a study of CD8+CD57+ T cells in acquired aplastic anemia (dated by TCRdb to the late 2010s). Instrument used: Illumina HiSeq 2000. Profiling of TCR beta VDJ combinations and CDR3 sequences used genomic DNA as the template. TCRdb redid the processing of the public reads, applying fastp at Q25 and MiXCR, and retained in-frame beta chains. CDR3 protein sequences are deduplicated, and each keeps its most common genes and DNA. The sample yields 150,000 to 200,000 distinct CDR3 sequences; around 40% were counted once. In total, the top ten clones hold 1.1% of the sample. Sample: sorted CD4+, CD8+, or CD8+CD57+ T cells (not recorded which) from PBMCs. The receptors derive from a human donor in good health.

This clonotype showed up many times. The CDR3 loop reads CASSPWAEETQYF. The CDR3 DNA reads as TGTGCCAGCAGCCCCTGGGCAGAAGAGACCCAGTACTTC. The J gene is TRBJ2-5, the V gene TRBV6-2 or TRBV6-3; D unresolved. Per the germline V gene, CDR1 is MNHEY and CDR2 is SVGEGT. V dropped 6 bases and J dropped 3 bases, with 11 bases sitting between them. The CDR3 runs to 13 residues.

This clonotype was found many times. An end of the junction differs from the germline gene, which may be a read error. The chain employs TRBV11-1 and TRBJ2-1; 7 nucleotides align to TRBD2. This CDR3 is 13 amino acids long. Germline V gene lookup returns CDR1 SGHAT and CDR2 FQDESV (reference sequence). CDR3 region: CASSPRIQGLQIF. The CDR3 region has the DNA TGTGCCAGCAGCCCAAGGATCCAGGGACTACAGATCTTC.

This clonotype was picked up many times. The chain uses TRBV12-3 or TRBV12-4 and TRBJ1-5; 7 positions match TRBD1. The CDR3 is made up of 14 amino acids. V dropped 7 bases and J dropped 4; count of bases not matched to a gene: 7. CDR3 nucleotides: TGTGCCAGCACCACGGGACAGCCAAATCAGCCCCAGCATTTT. Its protein product is CASTTGQPNQPQHF.

This rearrangement joins TRBV6-1 to TRBJ2-1; TRBD2 matches 10 bases. This CDR3 contains 16 residues. Germline CDR1 reads MNHNS; CDR2 reads SASEGT. V shed 2 bases and J 4 bases; nucleotides not matched to a gene: 5. As DNA, the CDR3 is TGTGCCAGCAGTGAACTGAGCGGGGGGGCTTACAATGAGCAGTTCTTC. Protein sequence: CASSELSGGAYNEQFF.

This clonotype was observed many times. The chain is built from TRBV6-2 or TRBV6-3 and TRBJ2-3, with D maybe TRBD2 (6 bases). The CDR3 runs to 17 residues. CDR1 MNHEY and CDR2 SVGEGT come from the germline V gene. With 3 bases removed from V and 0 bases from J, the gap between germline ends came to 16 bases. Here the CDR3 reads CASSYSGTPFSTDTQYF. The CDR3 bases are TGTGCCAGCAGTTATTCCGGGACTCCATTTAGCACAGATACGCAGTATTTT.

As to this clonotype: A read error may explain this, as a much larger clone is one base away. This chain joins TRBV5-6 and TRBJ1-2, with D hard to call. Germline-derived CDR1 and CDR2 are SGHDT and YYEEEE. This CDR3 has 14 residues. Trimming took off 2 bases at V and 0 bases at J, with 8 bases between the two ends. The CDR3 sequence is CASSLERSNYGYTF. The CDR3 DNA is TGTGCCAGCAGCTTAGAGCGATCTAACTATGGCTACACCTTC.

The chain recombines TRBV7-9 with TRBJ2-7; 8 bases fit TRBD2. The CDR3 is 15 residues long. The germline V gene has CDR1 SEHNR and CDR2 FQNEAQ (reference sequence). V shed 5 bases and J 4 bases; nucleotides not matched to a gene: 10. In DNA form, the CDR3 reads TGTGCCAGCAGCCCAGCCGGGACTAGGACTTACGAGCAGTACTTC. It yields the protein CASSPAGTRTYEQYF.

The chain has TRBV24-1 and TRBJ1-1; 10 bases align to TRBD1. The CDR3 is made up of 15 amino acids. Per germline, CDR1 KGHDR and CDR2 SFDVKD. V was clipped by 4 bases and J by 5 bases; unmatched bases: 6. CDR3 coding DNA: TGTGCCACCAGTGACCGGGGACAGGGGAAAACTGAAGCTTTCTTT. Its translation is CATSDRGQGKTEAFF.

This clonotype was detected many times. The chain recombines TRBV12-3 or TRBV12-4 with TRBJ2-5, with 7 positions matching TRBD1. The J segment lost 4 bases and the V segment lost 7 bases, leaving 12 bases of the junction unmatched. This CDR3 is built from 15 residues. CDR3: CASTLPKTGRETQYF. CDR3 nucleotide sequence: TGTGCCAGCACTCTACCGAAGACAGGGCGAGAGACCCAGTACTTC.

In this sample, this clonotype turned up once. The chain employs TRBV19 and TRBJ2-1; TRBD2 matches 7 bases. The CDR3 covers 15 residues. Germline loops: CDR1 LNHDA, CDR2 SQIVND (reference sequence). The J segment lost 2 bases and the V segment lost 3 bases, leaving 4 bases of the junction unmatched. The CDR3 region is CASSMAAGPYNEQFF. The CDR3 coding sequence is TGTGCCAGTAGTATGGCAGCGGGACCCTACAATGAGCAGTTCTTC.

In its sample, this clonotype was seen many times. V and J are TRBV2 and TRBJ2-7; D is unclear. The ends were cut back, 4 bases at V and 0 bases at J, with 22 bases in the middle. Germline-derived CDR1 and CDR2 are SNHLY and FYNNEI. CDR3 length: 18 amino acids. This CDR3 is CASSVPVDPQHSSYEQYF. The DNA for the CDR3 is TGTGCCAGCAGTGTCCCCGTCGACCCTCAACACAGCTCCTACGAGCAGTACTTC.

V usage is TRBV18 and J usage is TRBJ1-1; tentative D call: TRBD1 (5 bases). The CDR3 has 17 residues. Trimming cost V 0 bases and J 1 base, with 15 bases left between them. Germline lookup yields CDR1 KGHSH and CDR2 LQKENI. The CDR3 DNA sequence: TGTGCCAGCTCACCACCAGTACAGGAACTAAGGAACACTGAAGCTTTCTTT. Its protein is CASSPPVQELRNTEAFF. Drawing the rest from reference TRBV18 and TRBJ1-1, the complete variable domain is NAGVMQNPRHLVRRRGQEARLRCSPMKGHSHVYWYRQLPEEGLKFMVYLQKENIIDESGMPKERFSAEFPKEGPSILRIQQVVRGDSAAYFCASSPPVQELRNTEAFFGQGTRLTVV.

In this sample, this clonotype turned up many times. V is TRBV19 and J is TRBJ2-7; tentative D call: TRBD1 (6 bases). The CDR3 is 14 amino acids. Deletions cut 1 base from V and 3 bases from J, with 10 bases between. Germline CDR1 LNHDA, CDR2 SQIVND (reference sequence). CDR3 sequence (DNA): TGTGCCAGTAGTATAGGGACAGCTGACTACGAGCAGTACTTC. Its translation: CASSIGTADYEQYF.

The chain couples TRBV2 to TRBJ2-7, with 7 nucleotides matching TRBD2. Trimming cost V 0 bases and J 3 bases; bases outside gene matches: 5. The germline V gene encodes CDR1 SNHLY and CDR2 FYNNEI. This CDR3 region has 15 residues. CDR3 protein: CASSEAFREDYEQYF. CDR3 bases: TGTGCCAGCAGTGAAGCCTTCCGGGAGGACTACGAGCAGTACTTC.

In this sample, this clonotype turned up a few times. The chain employs TRBV10-3 and TRBJ2-3; D call uncertain. Germline V gene sequence: CDR1 ENHRY, CDR2 SYGVKD. The V end was cut by 2 bases, the J end by 0 bases, with 9 bases between. This CDR3 is built from 15 residues. Written as DNA, the CDR3 is TGTGCCATCAGTGAGCCAACTCTCAGCACAGATACGCAGTATTTT. Protein: CAISEPTLSTDTQYF.

Many counts were recorded for this clonotype. The gene calls are TRBV6-5 and TRBJ2-7; the D gene is possibly TRBD2 (5 bases). Deletions cut 6 bases from V and 3 bases from J, with 9 bases between. Germline V gene lookup returns CDR1 MNHEY and CDR2 SVGAGI. The CDR3 has 12 amino acids. This CDR3 reads CASRHGGYEQYF. For the CDR3, the DNA is TGTGCCAGCAGGCATGGAGGCTACGAGCAGTACTTC.

The rearrangement uses TRBV10-1 and TRBJ1-1; TRBD1 aligns across 7 bases. V lost 0 bases, J lost 2 bases, and 3 bases stayed unmatched. Germline lookup yields CDR1 WNHNN and CDR2 SYGVQD (reference sequence). This CDR3 contains 15 residues. The CDR3 loop is CASSESRGINTEAFF. DNA of the CDR3: TGCGCCAGCAGTGAGTCCAGGGGGATAAACACTGAAGCTTTCTTT.

This chain uses TRBV3-1 with TRBJ1-3; 7 positions agree with TRBD1. There are 15 residues in the CDR3. The ends lost 3 bases at V and 3 bases at J; junction bases unmatched: 5. Germline V gene lookup returns CDR1 LGHDT and CDR2 YNNKEL (reference sequence). CDR3 in DNA: TGTGCCAGCAGCCATAACCGGGACAGTGGAAACACCATATATTTT. It yields the protein CASSHNRDSGNTIYF.

The V call is TRBV19, the J call TRBJ1-5; D gene uncertain. V was shortened by 3 bases and J by 6 bases, with 12 bases between the two germline ends. The germline V gene encodes CDR1 LNHDA and CDR2 SQIVND (reference sequence). The CDR3 is 14 amino acids. The CDR3 is CASSIPISGQPQHF. As DNA, the CDR3 is TGTGCCAGTAGTATCCCCATATCGGGTCAGCCCCAGCATTTT.